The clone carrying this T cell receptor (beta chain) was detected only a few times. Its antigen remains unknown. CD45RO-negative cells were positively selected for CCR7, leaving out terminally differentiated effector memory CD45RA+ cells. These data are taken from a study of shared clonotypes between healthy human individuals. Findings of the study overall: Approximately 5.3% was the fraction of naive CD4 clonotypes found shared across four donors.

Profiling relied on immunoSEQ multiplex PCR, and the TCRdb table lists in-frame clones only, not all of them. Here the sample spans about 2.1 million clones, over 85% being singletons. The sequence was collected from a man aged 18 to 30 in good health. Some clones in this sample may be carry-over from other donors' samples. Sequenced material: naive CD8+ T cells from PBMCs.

CDR3 bases: TGTGCCAGCAGCCAAGTCCGCTGGGAAGTGGCCTACACCTTC. Protein sequence: CASSQVRWEVAYTF. This rearrangement joins TRBV4-2 to TRBJ1-2; D remains unclear. Between the trimmed V and J ends, which lost 1 base and 10 bases, there was a span of 16 bases. CDR1 and CDR2 from the germline V gene are LGHNA and YNFKEQ. This CDR3 is 14 amino acids long.